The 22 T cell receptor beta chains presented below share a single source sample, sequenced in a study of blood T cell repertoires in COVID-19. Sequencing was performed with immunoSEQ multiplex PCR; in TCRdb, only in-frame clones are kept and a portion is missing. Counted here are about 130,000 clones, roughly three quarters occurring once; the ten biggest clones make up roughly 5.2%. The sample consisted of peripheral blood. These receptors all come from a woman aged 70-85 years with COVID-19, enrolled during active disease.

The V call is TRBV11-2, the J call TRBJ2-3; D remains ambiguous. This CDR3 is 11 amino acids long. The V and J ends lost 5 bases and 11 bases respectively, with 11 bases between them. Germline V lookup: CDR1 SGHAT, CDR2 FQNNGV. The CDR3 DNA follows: TGTGCCAGCAGCCAGATGCTTCGGCAGTATTTT. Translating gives CASSQMLRQYF.

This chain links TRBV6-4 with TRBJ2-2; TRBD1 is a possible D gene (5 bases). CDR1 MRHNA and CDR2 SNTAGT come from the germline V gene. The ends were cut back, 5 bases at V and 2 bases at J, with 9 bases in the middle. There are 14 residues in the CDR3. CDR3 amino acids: CASSSTENTGELFF. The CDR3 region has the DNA TGTGCCAGCAGTTCGACAGAAAACACCGGGGAGCTGTTTTTT.

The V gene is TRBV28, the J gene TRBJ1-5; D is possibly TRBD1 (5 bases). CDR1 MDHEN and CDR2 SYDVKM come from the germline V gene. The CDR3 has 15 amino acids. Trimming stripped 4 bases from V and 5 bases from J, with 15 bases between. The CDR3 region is CASSSGHAVDQPQHF. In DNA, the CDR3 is TGTGCCAGCAGTTCAGGACACGCGGTCGATCAGCCCCAGCATTTT.

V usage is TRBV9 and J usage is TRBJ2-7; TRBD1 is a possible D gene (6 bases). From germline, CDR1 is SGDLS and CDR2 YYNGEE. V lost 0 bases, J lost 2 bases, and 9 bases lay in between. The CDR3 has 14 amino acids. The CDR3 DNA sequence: TGTGCCAGCAGCGTAGGGAACAGGGCCTACGAGCAGTACTTC. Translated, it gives CASSVGNRAYEQYF.

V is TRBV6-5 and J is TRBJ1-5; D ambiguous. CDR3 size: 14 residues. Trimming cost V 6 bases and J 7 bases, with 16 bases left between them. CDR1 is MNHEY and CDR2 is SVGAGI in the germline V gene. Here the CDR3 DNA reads TGTGCCAGCAGCCCCCCAGGAGGGAGGCAGCCCCAGCATTTT. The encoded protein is CASSPPGGRQPQHF.

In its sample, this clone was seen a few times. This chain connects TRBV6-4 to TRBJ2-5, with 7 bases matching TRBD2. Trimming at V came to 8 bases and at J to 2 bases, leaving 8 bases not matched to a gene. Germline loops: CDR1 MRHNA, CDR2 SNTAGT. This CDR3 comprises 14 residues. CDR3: CASEASGEQETQYF. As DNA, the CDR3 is TGTGCCAGCGAGGCCAGCGGGGAACAAGAGACCCAGTACTTC.

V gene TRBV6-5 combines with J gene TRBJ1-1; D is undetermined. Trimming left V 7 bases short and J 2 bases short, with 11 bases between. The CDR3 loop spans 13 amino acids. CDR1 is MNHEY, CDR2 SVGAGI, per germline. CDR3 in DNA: TGTGCCAGCACGAGGGTGGGCAACACTGAAGCTTTCTTT. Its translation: CASTRVGNTEAFF.

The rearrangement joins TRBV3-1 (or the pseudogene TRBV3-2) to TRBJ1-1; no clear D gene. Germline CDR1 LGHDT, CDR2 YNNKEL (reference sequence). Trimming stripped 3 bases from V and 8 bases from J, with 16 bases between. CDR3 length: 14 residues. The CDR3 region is CASSHADALGEAFF. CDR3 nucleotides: TGTGCCAGCAGCCACGCAGACGCGCTCGGGGAAGCTTTCTTT.

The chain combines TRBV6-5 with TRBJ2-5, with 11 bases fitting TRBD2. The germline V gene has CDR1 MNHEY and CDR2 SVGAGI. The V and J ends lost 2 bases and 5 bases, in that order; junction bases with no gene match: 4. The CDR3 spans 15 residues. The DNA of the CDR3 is TGTGCCAGCAGTTACCGCCGACTAGCGGGGGAGACCCAGTACTTC. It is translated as CASSYRRLAGETQYF.

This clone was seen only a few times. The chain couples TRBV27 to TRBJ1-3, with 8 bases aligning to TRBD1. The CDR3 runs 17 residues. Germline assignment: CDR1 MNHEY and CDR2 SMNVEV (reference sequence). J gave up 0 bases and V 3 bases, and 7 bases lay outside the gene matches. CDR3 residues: CASSFPDRGPSGNTIYF. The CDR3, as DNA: TGTGCCAGCAGTTTCCCCGACAGGGGACCCTCTGGAAACACCATATATTTT.

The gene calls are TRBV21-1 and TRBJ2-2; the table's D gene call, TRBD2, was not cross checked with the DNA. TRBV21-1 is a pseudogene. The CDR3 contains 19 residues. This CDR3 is CASSKEGSGGHINTGELFF. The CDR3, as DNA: TGTGCCAGCAGCAAGGAGGGTAGCGGGGGCCACATTAACACCGGGGAGCTGTTTTTT.

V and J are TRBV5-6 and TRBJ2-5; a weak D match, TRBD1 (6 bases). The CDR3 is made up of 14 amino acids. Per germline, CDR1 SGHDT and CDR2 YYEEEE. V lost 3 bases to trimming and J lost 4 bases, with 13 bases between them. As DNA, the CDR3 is TGTGCCAGCAGCTGGCAACAGGGACCAGAGACCCAGTACTTC. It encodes CASSWQQGPETQYF.

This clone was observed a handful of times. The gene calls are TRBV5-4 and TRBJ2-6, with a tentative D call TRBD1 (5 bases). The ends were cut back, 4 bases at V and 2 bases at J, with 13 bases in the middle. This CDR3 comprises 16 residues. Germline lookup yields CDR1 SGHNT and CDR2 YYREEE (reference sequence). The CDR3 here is CASSPSQTAGANVLTF. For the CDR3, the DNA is TGTGCCAGCAGCCCCTCGCAGACAGCTGGGGCCAACGTCCTGACTTTC.

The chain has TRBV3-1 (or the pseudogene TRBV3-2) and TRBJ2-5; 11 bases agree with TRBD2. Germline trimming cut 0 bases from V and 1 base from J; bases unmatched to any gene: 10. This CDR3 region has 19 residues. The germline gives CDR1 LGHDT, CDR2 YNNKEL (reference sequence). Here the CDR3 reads CASSQDSLAGATIQETQYF. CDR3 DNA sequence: TGTGCCAGCAGCCAAGATTCACTAGCGGGGGCGACTATCCAAGAGACCCAGTACTTC.

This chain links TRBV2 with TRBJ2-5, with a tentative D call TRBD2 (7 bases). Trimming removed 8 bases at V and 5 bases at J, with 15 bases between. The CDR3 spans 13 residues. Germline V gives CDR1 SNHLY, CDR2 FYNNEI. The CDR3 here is CASFWGGMETQYF. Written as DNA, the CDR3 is TGTGCCAGCTTTTGGGGGGGCATGGAGACCCAGTACTTC. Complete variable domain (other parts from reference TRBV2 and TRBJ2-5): EPEVTQTPSHQVTQMGQEVILRCVPISNHLYFYWYRQILGQKVEFLVSFYNNEISEKSEIFDDQFSVERPDGSNFTLKIRSTKLEDSAMYFCASFWGGMETQYFGPGTRLLVL.

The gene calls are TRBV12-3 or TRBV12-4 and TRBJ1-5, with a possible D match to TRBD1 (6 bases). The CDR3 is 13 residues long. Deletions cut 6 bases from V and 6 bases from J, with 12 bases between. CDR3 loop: CASSPRGGQPQHF. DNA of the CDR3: TGTGCCAGCAGCCCCCGAGGGGGTCAGCCCCAGCATTTT.

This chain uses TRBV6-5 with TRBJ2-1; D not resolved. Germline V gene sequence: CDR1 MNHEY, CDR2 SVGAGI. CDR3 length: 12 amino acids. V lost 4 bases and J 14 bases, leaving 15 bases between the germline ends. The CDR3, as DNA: TGTGCCAGCAGTTCCTCTAACGCGGTGAAGTTCTTC. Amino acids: CASSSSNAVKFF.

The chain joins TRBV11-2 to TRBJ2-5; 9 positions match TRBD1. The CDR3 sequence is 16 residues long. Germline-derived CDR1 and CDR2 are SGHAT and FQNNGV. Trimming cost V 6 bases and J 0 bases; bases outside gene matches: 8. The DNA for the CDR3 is TGTGCCAGCAGGAGACCGGGACAGGGCCACCAAGAGACCCAGTACTTC. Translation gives CASRRPGQGHQETQYF.

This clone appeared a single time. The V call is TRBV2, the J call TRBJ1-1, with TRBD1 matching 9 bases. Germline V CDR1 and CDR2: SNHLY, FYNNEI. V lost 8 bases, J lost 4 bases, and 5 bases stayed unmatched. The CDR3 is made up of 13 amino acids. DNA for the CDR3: TGTGCCAGCGGGGACAGGGATATCACTGAAGCTTTCTTT. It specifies CASGDRDITEAFF.

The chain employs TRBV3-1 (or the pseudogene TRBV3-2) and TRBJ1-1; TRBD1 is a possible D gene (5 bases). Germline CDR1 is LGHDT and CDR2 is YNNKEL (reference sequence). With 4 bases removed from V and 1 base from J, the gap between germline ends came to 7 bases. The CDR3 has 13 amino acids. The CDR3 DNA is TGTGCCAGCAGCCCAAGGGGGAACACTGAAGCTTTCTTT. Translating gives CASSPRGNTEAFF.

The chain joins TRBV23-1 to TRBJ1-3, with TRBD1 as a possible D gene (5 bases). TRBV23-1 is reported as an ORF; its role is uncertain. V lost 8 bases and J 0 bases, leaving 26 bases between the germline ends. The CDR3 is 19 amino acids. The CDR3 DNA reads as TGCGCCAGCCCACCAAATGCTGACAGTCGCCCTTGCTCTGGAAACACCATATATTTT. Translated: CASPPNADSRPCSGNTIYF.

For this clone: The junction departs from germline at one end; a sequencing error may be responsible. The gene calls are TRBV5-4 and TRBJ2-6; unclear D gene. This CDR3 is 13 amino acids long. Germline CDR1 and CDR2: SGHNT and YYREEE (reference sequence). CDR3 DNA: TGTGCCAGCAGCTTGGCCGAACCGACTTACTTGTCTTTC. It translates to CASSLAEPTYLSF.